There are a few counts of the clone carrying this T cell receptor (beta chain). No antigen is known for it. These data come from a study of blood T cells in healthy people across ages. General study findings and limits: Among long-lived donors, naive CD4+ cells were more numerous and diversity higher than in aged donors.

Combining a sample-barcoded 5' primer with a J-beta primer mix, a second PCR ran for about 7 to 12 cycles. From the 5' RACE reads, TCRdb called clonotypes with MiXCR, one entry per CDR3 protein. The sample has about 780,000 distinct CDR3 sequences; under 30% are singletons. CDR1 is SGHRS, CDR2 YFSETQ, per germline. The CDR3 totals 13 residues. V was cut by 5 bases and J by 8 bases, with 16 bases left in between. Another study also made use of these data, one on T cells of mothers and their children. This second report adds: Overlap in related mother-child pairs always slightly exceeded unrelated pairs, never significantly.

The rearrangement uses TRBV5-1 and TRBJ1-1; D remains unclear. The receptor was derived from a boy aged 10-17 years in good health. Sequenced sample: blood. The CDR3 protein is CASSSVLGGEAFF. The CDR3 DNA reads TGCGCCAGCAGTTCAGTCCTCGGCGGGGAAGCTTTCTTT.